This is a list of T cell receptor beta chains from one sample in a study of a mutant IDH1 vaccine in newly diagnosed glioma. Clones were sequenced by immunoSEQ multiplex PCR, and TCRdb holds only the in-frame ones, with some missing. This table has 60,000 or so clones, 70% to 90% appearing once. The antigens these receptors bind are not known. Sequencing was performed on PBMCs, taken from a glioma patient whose treatment included an IDH1 peptide vaccine. These receptors came from a man aged 25 to 45 with glioma. Each CDR3 is given without its conserved first and last residue. For some rows the clone size is stated as once, few or many, or as a class when expanded; others skip it.

clone_size,v_call,j_call,cdr3_length,cdr3_aa
.,TRBV19,TRBJ2-7,15,ASSDPPLAGGPYEQY
.,TRBV28,TRBJ1-1,13,ASSQNSRGETEAF
once,TRBV5-6,TRBJ2-7,12,ASTPETGDYEQY
.,TRBV19,TRBJ1-1,12,ASSRFSGTSEAF
.,TRBV5-6,TRBJ1-2,13,ASSQDRGIGNGYT
.,TRBV11-2,TRBJ2-1,13,ASSDGGASYNEQF
few,TRBV6-4,TRBJ1-1,11,ASSEFLNTEAF
.,TRBV6-5,TRBJ1-1,10,ASSEGTPVSF
.,TRBV29-1,TRBJ2-1,11,SVEDLSGGAAF
.,TRBV28,TRBJ1-2,12,ASSLPGTGVGYT
.,TRBV5-4,TRBJ1-4,13,ASSRSDRGAEKLF
.,TRBV5-4,TRBJ2-7,12,ASSQGQGAGEQY
few,TRBV2,TRBJ1-1,12,ASNQRGLNTEAF
.,TRBV6-1,TRBJ2-7,11,ASRPGQGLKGY
.,TRBV5-1,TRBJ2-1,14,ASSSYRGAPGNEQF
.,TRBV19,TRBJ1-5,13,ASSRGQGGSQPQH
.,TRBV27,TRBJ1-4,14,ASSFSQGAINEKLF
.,TRBV28,TRBJ2-1,10,ASTQVYNEQF
.,TRBV4-1,TRBJ1-6,17,ASSQVLHLLFLIDSPLH
few,TRBV6-5,TRBJ1-5,11,ASGRGSNQPQH
.,TRBV5-4,TRBJ1-1,12,ASSVVTHSTEAF
.,TRBV5-6,TRBJ1-2,16,ASSLGPIGSPENYGYT
.,TRBV5-1,TRBJ2-1,10,ASSPDSNEQF
.,TRBV11-2,TRBJ2-2,12,ASSRTGGPGELF
.,TRBV18,TRBJ2-7,15,ASSKSSSGTGGAEQY
.,TRBV11-2,TRBJ1-2,14,ASSPTPDPRDYGYT
.,TRBV7-9,TRBJ2-5,12,ASSYAGVKETQY